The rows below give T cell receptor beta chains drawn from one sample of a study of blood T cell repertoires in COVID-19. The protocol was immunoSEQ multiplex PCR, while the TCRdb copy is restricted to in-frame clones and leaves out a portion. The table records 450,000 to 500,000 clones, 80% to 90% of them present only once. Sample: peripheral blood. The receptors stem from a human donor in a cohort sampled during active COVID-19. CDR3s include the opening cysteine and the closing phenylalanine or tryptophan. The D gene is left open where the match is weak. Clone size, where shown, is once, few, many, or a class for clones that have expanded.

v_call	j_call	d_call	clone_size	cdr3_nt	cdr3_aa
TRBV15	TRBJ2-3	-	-	TGTGCCACCAGCAGAGATCGCCCTAACACAGATACGCAGTATTTT	CATSRDRPNTDTQYF
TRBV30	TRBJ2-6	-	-	TGTGCCTGGAGTGTACGCGGGACAGCGCCAACCTCTGGGGCCAACGTCCTGACTTTC	CAWSVRGTAPTSGANVLTF
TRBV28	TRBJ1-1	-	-	TGTGCCAGCAGTGAGAGACTGGACACTGAAGCTTTCTTT	CASSERLDTEAFF
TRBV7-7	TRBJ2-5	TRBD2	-	TGTGCTAGCAGCCGCAGCGGGAGGGGGGAGACCCAGTACTTC	CASSRSGRGETQYF
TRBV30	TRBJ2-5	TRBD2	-	TGTGCCTGGAGGACCGGGACTAGTATAGAGACCCAGTACTTC	CAWRTGTSIETQYF
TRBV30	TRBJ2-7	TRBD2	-	TGTGCCTGGAACCTAGGGCTAGCGGAAACCTACGAGCAGTACTTC	CAWNLGLAETYEQYF
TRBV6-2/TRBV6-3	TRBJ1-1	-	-	TGTGCCAGCAGTTACTCGATGGTGAGTGAAGCTTTCTTT	CASSYSMVSEAFF
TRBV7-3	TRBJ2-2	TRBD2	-	TGTGCCAGCAGCTTAAACCCCGGGAGGGCCGGGGAGCTGTTTTTT	CASSLNPGRAGELFF
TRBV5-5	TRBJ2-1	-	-	TGTGCCAGCAGCCACATGGACTATGAGCAGTTCTTC	CASSHMDYEQFF
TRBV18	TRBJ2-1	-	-	TGTGCCAGCTCACCGTATAAAACAGGGCTAAATGAGCAGTTCTTC	CASSPYKTGLNEQFF
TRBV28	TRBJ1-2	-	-	TGTGCCAGCAGTGGGACACAAGCTAACTATGGCTACACCTTC	CASSGTQANYGYTF
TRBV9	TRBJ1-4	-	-	TGTGCCAGCAGCACCCGACAAGACACTGAAAAACTGTTTTTT	CASSTRQDTEKLFF
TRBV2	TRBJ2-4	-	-	TGTGCCAGCAGACAGGAGGGAGCCAAAAACATTCAGTACTTC	CASRQEGAKNIQYF
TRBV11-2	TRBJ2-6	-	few	TGTGCCAGCAGCTTAAGGGGGGGCGACGGGGCCAACGTCCTGACTTTC	CASSLRGGDGANVLTF
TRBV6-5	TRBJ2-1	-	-	TGTGCCAGCAGTTACTCGGACTACCCACTCAATGAGCAGTTCTTC	CASSYSDYPLNEQFF
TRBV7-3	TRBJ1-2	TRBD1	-	TGTGCCAGCAGCCCAGGGGGAACTAACTATGGCTACACCTTC	CASSPGGTNYGYTF
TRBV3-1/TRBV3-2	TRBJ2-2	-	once	TGTGCCAGCAGCCGGTCAGAAGCGAACACCGGGGAGCTGTTTTTT	CASSRSEANTGELFF
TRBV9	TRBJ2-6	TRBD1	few	TGTGCCAGCAGCGTGGGACAGGGTTCCAGCTCTGGGGCCAACGTCCTGACTTTC	CASSVGQGSSSGANVLTF
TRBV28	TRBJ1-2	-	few	TGTGCCAGCAGTTCCCACAGGGTATCGGTTGGCTACACCTTC	CASSSHRVSVGYTF
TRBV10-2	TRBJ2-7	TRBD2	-	TGCGCCACCTACCGACTAGCGGGAGATCGTGGGCAGTACTTC	CATYRLAGDRGQYF
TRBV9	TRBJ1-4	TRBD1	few	TGTGCCAGCAGCGCGGACAGGGGTAATGAAAAACTGTTTTTT	CASSADRGNEKLFF
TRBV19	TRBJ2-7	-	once	TGTGCCAGTAGTGGCAGGGCAGACTCCTACGAGCAGTACTTC	CASSGRADSYEQYF
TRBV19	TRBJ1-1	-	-	TGTGCCAGTAGTTTCACGGGTGGGAACACTGAAGCTTTCTTT	CASSFTGGNTEAFF
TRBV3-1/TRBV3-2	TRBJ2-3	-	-	TGTGCCAGCAGCCACTTGACAGGAGAAACAGATACGCAGTATTTT	CASSHLTGETDTQYF
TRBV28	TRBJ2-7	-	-	TGTGCCAGCACCGTCGGAGGGCGGGCCTACGAGCAGTACTTC	CASTVGGRAYEQYF
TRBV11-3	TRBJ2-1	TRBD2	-	TGTGCCAGCAGGAGGGGACTAGCGGGAGGGCTAAGCTCCTACAATGAGCAGTTCTTC	CASRRGLAGGLSSYNEQFF
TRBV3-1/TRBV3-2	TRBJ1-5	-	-	TGTGCCAGCAGCCATCAGGGCGTCACCAATCAGCCCCAGCATTTT	CASSHQGVTNQPQHF